The 22 T cell receptor beta chains reported below all come from one sample, sequenced in a study of beta chain features in type 1 diabetes. General study results and limits: There was a moderate but significant shortening of TCRB CDR3s in all four CD4+ subsets of Type 1 diabetes patients.

Of the isolated RNA, all was reverse transcribed, and so the sequenced material was expressed TCRB transcripts. TCRdb's copy holds only in-frame clones and misses some; the assay was immunoSEQ multiplex PCR. Of 640,000 or so clones in the sample, over 12% were seen once. These receptors' targets are unknown. Sequenced material: naive CD4+ T cells from blood. The receptors stem from a man between 18 and 35 years old with type 1 diabetes.

The genes are TRBV11-2 and TRBJ2-3; D is unresolved. From germline, CDR1 is SGHAT and CDR2 FQNNGV. The CDR3 covers 17 residues. V lost 1 base to trimming and J lost 2 bases, with 16 bases between them. The CDR3 sequence is CASSLGGSPKFTDTQYF. The CDR3 DNA is TGTGCCAGCAGCTTAGGGGGTAGCCCAAAATTCACAGATACGCAGTATTTT.

The V gene is TRBV21-1, the J gene TRBJ2-7; TRBD1, as called in the table, went unchecked against the DNA. TRBV21-1 is marked as a pseudogene. The CDR3 covers 14 residues. The CDR3 sequence: CASWGSGQNYEQYF. The CDR3, as DNA: TGTGCCAGCTGGGGATCGGGACAGAACTACGAGCAGTACTTC.

This clone was recorded a few times. This chain connects TRBV2 to TRBJ2-2; a possible D gene is TRBD1 (6 bases). The CDR3 is 13 residues long. The V end lost 4 bases, the J end lost 4 bases, and 7 bases lay between the germline ends. Germline CDR1 and CDR2: SNHLY and FYNNEI. DNA for the CDR3: TGTGCCAGCAGTGTACAGGGCACCGGGGAGCTGTTTTTT. Protein: CASSVQGTGELFF. The whole variable domain, filled in from reference TRBV2 and TRBJ2-2, reads EPEVTQTPSHQVTQMGQEVILRCVPISNHLYFYWYRQILGQKVEFLVSFYNNEISEKSEIFDDQFSVERPDGSNFTLKIRSTKLEDSAMYFCASSVQGTGELFFGEGSRLTVL.

This clone was seen only a few times. The J gene is TRBJ2-1, the V gene TRBV19; 11 bases line up with TRBD2. Germline V gene lookup returns CDR1 LNHDA and CDR2 SQIVND (reference sequence). The CDR3 extends over 18 amino acids. V trimming: 4 bases; J trimming: 7 bases; junction bases outside the gene matches: 15. The CDR3 region has the DNA TGTGCCAGTAGTAAGCGACTAGCGGGACAGAATCGTGGGAATGAGCAGTTCTTC. Translation gives CASSKRLAGQNRGNEQFF. The whole variable domain, filled in from reference TRBV19 and TRBJ2-1, reads DGGITQSPKYLFRKEGQNVTLSCEQNLNHDAMYWYRQDPGQGLRLIYYSQIVNDFQKGDIAEGYSVSREKKESFPLTVTSAQKNPTAFYLCASSKRLAGQNRGNEQFFGPGTRLTVL.

The V call is TRBV6-5, the J call TRBJ1-6; a possible D gene is TRBD1 (5 bases). The V gene's germline CDR1 is MNHEY and CDR2 SVGAGI. CDR3 length equals 16 residues. The germline V and J ends were trimmed by 0 bases and 7 bases, with 13 bases remaining between them. CDR3 nucleotides: TGTGCCAGCAGTTACTCGCTGGGGCAGTGGAATTCACCCCTCCACTTT. It is translated as CASSYSLGQWNSPLHF.

The chain employs TRBV28 and TRBJ1-5; no clear D gene. Germline V lookup: CDR1 MDHEN, CDR2 SYDVKM. V dropped 7 bases and J dropped 4 bases, with 8 bases sitting between them. There are 12 residues in the CDR3. The CDR3 nucleotides are TGTGCCAGCATGCCAGTAAATCAGCCCCAGCATTTT. Translating gives CASMPVNQPQHF. The complete variable domain, with remaining parts taken from reference TRBV28 and TRBJ1-5, reads DVKVTQSSRYLVKRTGEKVFLECVQDMDHENMFWYRQDPGLGLRLIYFSYDVKMKEKGDIPEGYSVSREKKERFSLILESASTNQTSMYLCASMPVNQPQHFGDGTRLSIL.

This sequence joins TRBV2 and TRBJ1-5, with D unclear. The CDR3 runs 13 residues. Germline CDR1 reads SNHLY; CDR2 reads FYNNEI. V shed 8 bases and J shed 3 bases, with 11 bases lying between them. The CDR3 reads CASLGLPNQPQHF. The CDR3 DNA reads as TGTGCCAGCCTGGGGTTACCCAATCAGCCCCAGCATTTT. Full variable domain (remainder filled in from reference TRBV2 and TRBJ1-5): EPEVTQTPSHQVTQMGQEVILRCVPISNHLYFYWYRQILGQKVEFLVSFYNNEISEKSEIFDDQFSVERPDGSNFTLKIRSTKLEDSAMYFCASLGLPNQPQHFGDGTRLSIL.

V usage is TRBV18 and J usage is TRBJ2-7, with 8 bases identical to TRBD1. V lost 5 bases, J lost 4 bases, and 7 bases stayed unmatched. The CDR3 covers 14 residues. The germline V gene encodes CDR1 KGHSH and CDR2 LQKENI. CDR3 DNA: TGTGCCAGCTCAGGAGGACAGGGAGAATACGAGCAGTACTTC. Amino acid sequence: CASSGGQGEYEQYF.

The chain couples TRBV29-1 to TRBJ1-2; D ambiguous. CDR3 length: 12 amino acids. The germline CDR1 and CDR2 sequences are SQVTM and ANQGSEA. The chain's CDR3 is CTAAREGYGYTF. CDR3 nucleotide sequence: TGCACCGCAGCGCGGGAGGGCTATGGCTACACCTTC.

This clone was detected a few times. This sequence joins TRBV10-3 and TRBJ2-7; D perhaps matches TRBD1 (5 bases). The CDR3 covers 14 residues. CDR1 and CDR2 (germline): ENHRY, SYGVKD. The V gene lost 3 bases and the J gene lost 5 bases, with 14 bases spanning the gap. The chain's CDR3 is CAISEQVALDEQYF. CDR3 nucleotides: TGTGCCATCAGTGAACAGGTGGCCCTCGACGAGCAGTACTTC.

This chain joins TRBV13 and TRBJ1-6; 12 positions agree with TRBD1. The CDR3 has 20 amino acids. Losses at the gene ends were 2 bases for V and 8 bases for J; bases not matched to a gene: 16. CDR1 and CDR2 (germline): PRHDT, FYEKMQ (reference sequence). The CDR3 DNA sequence: TGTGCCAGCAGCTTAAGTGGGGCCTCCGGGACAGGGGGCGATGATTCACCCCTCCACTTT. Encoded protein: CASSLSGASGTGGDDSPLHF.

The CDR3 sequence: CASSPRAGVEQYF. CDR3 bases: TGTGCCAGCTCACCGAGGGCAGGGGTCGAGCAGTACTTC. This chain links TRBV18 with TRBJ2-7; the D gene is possibly TRBD1 (6 bases). The V end lost 3 bases, the J end lost 6 bases, and 12 bases lay between the germline ends. CDR3 length: 13 residues. Germline V lookup: CDR1 KGHSH, CDR2 LQKENI.

This clone was seen at least ten times. The V gene is TRBV14, the J gene TRBJ2-4; TRBD2 matches 10 bases. The CDR3 has 17 residues. The V gene's germline CDR1 is SGHDN and CDR2 FVKESK. J was trimmed by 8 bases and V by 1 base; bases with no gene match: 11. The CDR3 coding sequence is TGTGCCAGCAGCCAAGGGCTAGCGGGAGTACGCCGAGACATTCAGTACTTC. This encodes CASSQGLAGVRRDIQYF. The full variable domain, its missing parts supplied by reference TRBV14 and TRBJ2-4, is EAGVTQFPSHSVIEKGQTVTLRCDPISGHDNLYWYRRVMGKEIKFLLHFVKESKQDESGMPNNRFLAERTGGTYSTLKVQPAELEDSGVYFCASSQGLAGVRRDIQYFGAGTRLSVL.

The gene calls are TRBV5-1 and TRBJ2-1; D could derive from TRBD1 or TRBD2 (5 bases each). The CDR3 covers 12 residues. Trimming removed 4 bases from V and 9 bases from J, with 11 bases in between. In germline, CDR1 is SGHRS, CDR2 YFSETQ. Here the CDR3 reads CASSANGGEQFF. CDR3 in DNA: TGCGCCAGCAGCGCCAATGGGGGTGAGCAGTTCTTC.

The chain links TRBV25-1 to TRBJ2-1; a weak D match, TRBD2 (6 bases). Deletions cut 5 bases from V and 4 bases from J, with 15 bases between. Germline-derived CDR1 and CDR2 are MGHDK and SYGVNS. The CDR3 is made up of 15 amino acids. The CDR3 nucleotides are TGTGCCAGCAGTTGGGACTTATCTCGTTACAATGAGCAGTTCTTC. Amino acids: CASSWDLSRYNEQFF.

The table lists this clone with a few counts. The chain is built from TRBV7-2 and TRBJ2-1, with D hard to call. In germline, CDR1 is SGHTA, CDR2 FQGNSA. V gave up 2 bases and J gave up 15 bases, with 17 bases separating them. The CDR3 length is 13 residues. The CDR3 protein is CASSLKRSGTRFF. The DNA of the CDR3 is TGTGCCAGCAGCTTAAAGAGGTCGGGTACGAGGTTCTTC.

This clone was seen a few times. The V call is TRBV10-3, the J call TRBJ2-3; 9 bases are a match to TRBD2. The CDR3 totals 14 residues. The V gene's germline CDR1 is ENHRY and CDR2 SYGVKD. The J segment lost 1 base and the V segment lost 6 bases, leaving 2 bases of the junction unmatched. The CDR3 nucleotides are TGTGCCATCAGGATAGCGGGGGGCACAGATACGCAGTATTTT. This encodes CAIRIAGGTDTQYF.

This clone was seen a handful of times. V usage is TRBV30 and J usage is TRBJ1-4; D gene uncertain. With 1 base removed from V and 7 bases from J, the gap between germline ends came to 10 bases. The germline CDR1 and CDR2 sequences are GTSNPN and SVGIG (reference sequence). The CDR3 is 13 residues long. CDR3 in amino acids: CAWSDGPIEKLFF. For the CDR3, the DNA is TGTGCCTGGAGTGATGGACCTATTGAAAAACTGTTTTTT.

The chain carries TRBV5-1 and TRBJ2-3; 8 bases are a match to TRBD2. CDR1 is SGHRS and CDR2 is YFSETQ in the germline V gene. This CDR3 comprises 16 residues. V gave up 4 bases and J gave up 0 bases; unmatched junction bases: 7. CDR3 nucleotides: TGCGCCAGCAGCGGGGGACTAGACCCGAGCACAGATACGCAGTATTTT. Its translation: CASSGGLDPSTDTQYF. Supplemented by reference TRBV5-1 and TRBJ2-3, the full variable domain reads KAGVTQTPRYLIKTRGQQVTLSCSPISGHRSVSWYQQTPGQGLQFLFEYFSETQRNKGNFPGRFSGRQFSNSRSEMNVSTLELGDSALYLCASSGGLDPSTDTQYFGPGTRLTVL.

This clone was counted only a few times. The chain employs TRBV11-2 and TRBJ2-3, with a weak D call TRBD1 (5 bases). Germline V gives CDR1 SGHAT, CDR2 FQNNGV. The CDR3 totals 13 residues. Trimming removed 0 bases at V and 9 bases at J, with 10 bases between. CDR3: CASSLDLGETQYF. CDR3 coding DNA: TGTGCCAGCAGCTTAGATCTAGGGGAAACGCAGTATTTT.

This clone was counted a few times. The gene calls are TRBV18 and TRBJ1-1; D possibly corresponds to TRBD1 (6 bases). Trimming left V 6 bases short and J 0 bases short, with 17 bases between. Per germline, CDR1 KGHSH and CDR2 LQKENI. There are 16 residues in the CDR3. This chain's CDR3 is CASSPMTGVMNTEAFF. The CDR3 DNA is TGTGCCAGCTCCCCGATGACAGGAGTGATGAACACTGAAGCTTTCTTT.

The table lists this clone with a few counts. This chain links TRBV11-1 with TRBJ1-2, with TRBD1 matching 7 bases. The CDR3 length is 15 residues. Per the germline V gene, CDR1 is SGHAT and CDR2 is FQDESV (reference sequence). V gave up 5 bases and J gave up 4 bases; unmatched junction bases: 10. The CDR3 is CASSPSGTARYGYTF. CDR3 nucleotides: TGTGCCAGCAGCCCATCCGGGACAGCTCGCTATGGCTACACCTTC.